This is a list of T cell receptor beta chains from one sample in a study of blood T cell repertoires in COVID-19. Data came from immunoSEQ multiplex PCR; TCRdb stores just in-frame clones and leaves some out. The sample shows roughly 240,000 clones, approximately 90% of them seen only once. Sequenced: PBMCs or T cells enriched from blood (not recorded which). These receptors all come from a woman aged 40 to 49 with acute COVID-19. CDR3s include the opening cysteine and the closing phenylalanine or tryptophan. Fields, in order: J gene, V gene, clone size, D gene, CDR3 DNA, CDR3 protein. A D gene is named only where the DNA matches it firmly. A row's size may be missing; if present it is once, few, many or a size class.

TRBJ2-1 | TRBV29-1 | - | TRBD1 | TGCAGCGTTGTTACCCGGGACAGGGGGTACAATGAGCAGTTCTTC | CSVVTRDRGYNEQFF
TRBJ1-5 | TRBV6-2/TRBV6-3 | - | - | TGTGCCAGCAGTTACTCAAGGTCGGGGGATCAGCCCCAGCATTTT | CASSYSRSGDQPQHF
TRBJ1-2 | TRBV6-5 | - | - | TGTGCCAGCAGCTCCAGTGGAGGCGCGGTCTATGGCTACACCTTC | CASSSSGGAVYGYTF
TRBJ2-1 | TRBV9 | - | TRBD1 | TGTGCCAGCTCCGTGATGGGACAGAGCTACAATGAGCAGTTCTTC | CASSVMGQSYNEQFF
TRBJ1-2 | TRBV3-1/TRBV3-2 | - | TRBD1 | TGTGCCAGCAGCCAAGAGGGACAGGGGGCCGGTGGCTACACCTTC | CASSQEGQGAGGYTF
TRBJ2-3 | TRBV4-1 | - | - | TGCGCCAGCAGCCAAGGTGGTCTGAGCGGAGCTAGCACAGATACGCAGTATTTT | CASSQGGLSGASTDTQYF
TRBJ1-6 | TRBV30 | - | TRBD1 | TGTGCCTGGTCAAGGGGGACAGGGACTTCACCCCTCCACTTT | CAWSRGTGTSPLHF
TRBJ2-1 | TRBV6-1 | - | - | TGTGCCAGCAGTGAAAGGGGACAAAAGCTTAATGAGCAGTTCTTC | CASSERGQKLNEQFF
TRBJ1-2 | TRBV5-5 | - | TRBD1 | TGTGCCAGCAGCTTGACAGGGGCCACCCACCCTGGCTACACCTTC | CASSLTGATHPGYTF
TRBJ2-7 | TRBV7-9 | - | TRBD1 | TGTGCCAGCAGATTAACAGGGGGTTCCTACGAGCAGTACTTC | CASRLTGGSYEQYF
TRBJ1-6 | TRBV11-3 | - | TRBD1 | TGTGCCAGCAGCTTGACAGGGGGCCTCTCCTATAATTCACCCCTCCACTTT | CASSLTGGLSYNSPLHF
TRBJ2-2 | TRBV14 | - | TRBD1 | TGTGCCAGCAGCAAAGGGACAGTATTCACCGGGGAGCTGTTTTTT | CASSKGTVFTGELFF
TRBJ1-2 | TRBV14 | - | - | TGTGCCAGCAGCCAGGAGGGGACCTCCTATGGCTACACCTTC | CASSQEGTSYGYTF
TRBJ2-1 | TRBV19 | - | - | TGTGCCAGTAGACCAGACAGGAGCTCCTACAATGAGCAGTTCTTC | CASRPDRSSYNEQFF
TRBJ1-1 | TRBV5-1 | - | - | TGCGCCAGCAGCTTGACAGACAGTAGCATGAACACTGAAGCTTTCTTT | CASSLTDSSMNTEAFF
TRBJ2-1 | TRBV29-1 | - | TRBD1 | TGCATCGAAAGAGGGGGCTCACACAATGAGCAGTTCTTC | CIERGGSHNEQFF
TRBJ1-2 | TRBV7-2 | - | - | TGTGCCAGCAGCCCCCTGGCCAGGGCTGCTAACTATGGCTACACCTTC | CASSPLARAANYGYTF
TRBJ2-1 | TRBV11-3 | - | - | TGTGCCACCCGCGGGCAAAGCTCCTACAATGAGCAGTTCTTC | CATRGQSSYNEQFF
TRBJ1-3 | TRBV5-1 | - | TRBD1 | TGCGCCAGCAGCTTGGGGGACAGATCCTCTGGAAACACCATATATTTT | CASSLGDRSSGNTIYF
TRBJ1-2 | TRBV27 | once | TRBD1 | TGTGCCAGCAGTTCATGGACAGGGGGCTATGGCTACACCTTC | CASSSWTGGYGYTF
TRBJ2-6 | TRBV19 | - | - | TGTGCCAGTAGTATCCGGTCTAGCTCTGGGGCCAACGTCCTGACTTTC | CASSIRSSSGANVLTF
TRBJ1-2 | TRBV7-2 | once | - | TGTGCCAGCAGCTCCACAGGGCCTTATGGCTACACCTTC | CASSSTGPYGYTF